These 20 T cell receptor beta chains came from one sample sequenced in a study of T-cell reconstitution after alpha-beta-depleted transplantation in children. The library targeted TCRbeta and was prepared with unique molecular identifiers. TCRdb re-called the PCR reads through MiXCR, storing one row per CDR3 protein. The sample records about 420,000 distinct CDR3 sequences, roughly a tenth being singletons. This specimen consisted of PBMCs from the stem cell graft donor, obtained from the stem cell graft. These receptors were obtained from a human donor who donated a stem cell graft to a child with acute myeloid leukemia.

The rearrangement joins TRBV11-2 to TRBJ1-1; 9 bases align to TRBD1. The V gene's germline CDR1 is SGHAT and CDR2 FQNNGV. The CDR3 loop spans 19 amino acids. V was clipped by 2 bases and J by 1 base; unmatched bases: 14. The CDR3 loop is CASSLPLVGQGAENTEAFF. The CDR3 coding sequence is TGTGCCAGCAGCTTACCACTGGTGGGACAGGGCGCCGAGAACACTGAAGCTTTCTTT.

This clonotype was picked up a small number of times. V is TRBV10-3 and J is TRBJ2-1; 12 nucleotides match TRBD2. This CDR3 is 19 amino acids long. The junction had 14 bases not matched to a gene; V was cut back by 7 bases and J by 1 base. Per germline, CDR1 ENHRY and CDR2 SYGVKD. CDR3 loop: CAIMGGLAGGRGSYNEQFF. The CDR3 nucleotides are TGTGCCATCATGGGAGGTCTAGCGGGGGGGCGTGGGTCCTACAATGAGCAGTTCTTC.

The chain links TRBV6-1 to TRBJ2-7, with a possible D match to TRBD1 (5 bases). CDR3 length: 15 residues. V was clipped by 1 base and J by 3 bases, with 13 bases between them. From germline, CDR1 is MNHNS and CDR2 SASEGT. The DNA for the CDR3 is TGTGCCAGCAGTGAAGGTGAAGGGGCCCTCTACGAGCAGTACGTC. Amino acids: CASSEGEGALYEQYV.

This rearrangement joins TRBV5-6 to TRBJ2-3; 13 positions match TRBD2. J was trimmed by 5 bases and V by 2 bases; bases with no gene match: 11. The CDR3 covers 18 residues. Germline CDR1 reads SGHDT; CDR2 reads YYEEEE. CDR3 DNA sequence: TGTGCCAGCAGCTTTGGCGTCGGACTAGCGGGAGTTTTAGATACGCAGTATTTT. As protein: CASSFGVGLAGVLDTQYF.

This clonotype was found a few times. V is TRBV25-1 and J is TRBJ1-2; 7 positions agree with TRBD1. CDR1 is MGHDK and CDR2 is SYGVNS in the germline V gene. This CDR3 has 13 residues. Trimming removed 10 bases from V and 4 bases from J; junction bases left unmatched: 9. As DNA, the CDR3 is TGTGCCACCCACAGGGGCGTAGGCTATGGCTACACCTTC. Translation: CATHRGVGYGYTF.

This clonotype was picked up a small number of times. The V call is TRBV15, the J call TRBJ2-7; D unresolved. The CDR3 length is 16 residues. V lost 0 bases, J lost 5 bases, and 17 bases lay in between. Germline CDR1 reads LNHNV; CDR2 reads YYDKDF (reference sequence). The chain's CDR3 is CATSREQMASRNEQYF. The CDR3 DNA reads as TGTGCCACCAGCAGAGAACAAATGGCCAGCCGCAACGAGCAGTACTTC.

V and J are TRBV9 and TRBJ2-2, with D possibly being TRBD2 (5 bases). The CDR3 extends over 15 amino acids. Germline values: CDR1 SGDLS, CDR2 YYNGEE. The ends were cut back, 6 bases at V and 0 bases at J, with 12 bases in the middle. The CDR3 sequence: CASTRRGTNTGELFF. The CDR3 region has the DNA TGTGCCAGCACTCGCCGAGGGACGAACACCGGGGAGCTGTTTTTT.

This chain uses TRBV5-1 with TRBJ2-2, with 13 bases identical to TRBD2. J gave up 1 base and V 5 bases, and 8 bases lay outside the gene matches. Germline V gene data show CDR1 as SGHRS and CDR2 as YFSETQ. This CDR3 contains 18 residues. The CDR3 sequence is CASSSPRTSGGNTGELFF. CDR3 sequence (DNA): TGCGCCAGCAGTTCACCTCGGACTAGCGGGGGGAACACCGGGGAGCTGTTTTTT.

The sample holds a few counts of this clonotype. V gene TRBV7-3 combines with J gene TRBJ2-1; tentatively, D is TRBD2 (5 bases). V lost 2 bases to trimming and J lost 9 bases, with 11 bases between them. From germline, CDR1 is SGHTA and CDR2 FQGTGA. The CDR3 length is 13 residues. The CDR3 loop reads CASSLFSGVEQFF. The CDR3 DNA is TGTGCCAGCAGCTTATTTTCCGGGGTTGAGCAGTTCTTC.

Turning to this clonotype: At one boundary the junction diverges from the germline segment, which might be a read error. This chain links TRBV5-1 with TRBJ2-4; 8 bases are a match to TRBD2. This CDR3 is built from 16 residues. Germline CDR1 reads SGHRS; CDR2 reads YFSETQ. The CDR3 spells CASSLVGRVAKTIQYF. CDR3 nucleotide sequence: TGCGCCAGCAGCTTGGTCGGGAGGGTCGCCAAAACCATTCAGTACTTC.

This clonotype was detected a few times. This CDR3 reads CASSPTGVESYEQYF. Here the CDR3 DNA reads TGTGCCAGCAGCCCCACTGGAGTTGAATCCTACGAGCAGTACTTC. The rearrangement links TRBV12-3 or TRBV12-4 to TRBJ2-7; D is undetermined. V was shortened by 6 bases and J by 1 base, with 16 bases between the two germline ends. The CDR3 is made up of 15 amino acids.

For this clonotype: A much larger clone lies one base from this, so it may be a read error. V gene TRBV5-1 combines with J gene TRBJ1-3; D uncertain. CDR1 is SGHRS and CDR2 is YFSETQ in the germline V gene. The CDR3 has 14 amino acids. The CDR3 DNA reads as TGCGCCAGCTCTACCGGGGAGGATGGAAACACCGTATATTTT. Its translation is CASSTGEDGNTVYF.

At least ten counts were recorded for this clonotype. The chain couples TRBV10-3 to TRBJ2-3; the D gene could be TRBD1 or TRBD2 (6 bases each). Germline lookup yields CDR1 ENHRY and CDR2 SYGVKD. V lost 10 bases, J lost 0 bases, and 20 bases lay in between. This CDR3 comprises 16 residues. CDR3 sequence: CATMEGGLSSTDTQYF. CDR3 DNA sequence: TGTGCCACCATGGAGGGGGGCCTCTCAAGCACAGATACGCAGTATTTT.

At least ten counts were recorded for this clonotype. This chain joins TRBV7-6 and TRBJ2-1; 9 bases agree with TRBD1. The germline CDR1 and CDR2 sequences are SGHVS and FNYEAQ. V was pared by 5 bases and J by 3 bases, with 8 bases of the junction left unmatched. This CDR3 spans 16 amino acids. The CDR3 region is CASSPETGGYYNEQFF. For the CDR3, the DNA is TGTGCCAGCAGCCCCGAGACAGGGGGGTACTACAATGAGCAGTTCTTC.

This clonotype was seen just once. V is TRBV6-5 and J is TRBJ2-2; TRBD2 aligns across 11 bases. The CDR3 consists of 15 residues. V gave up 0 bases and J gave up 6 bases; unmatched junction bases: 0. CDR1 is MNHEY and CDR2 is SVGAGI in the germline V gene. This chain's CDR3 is CASSYSGLAAGELFF. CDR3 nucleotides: TGTGCCAGCAGTTACTCGGGACTAGCGGCCGGGGAGCTGTTTTTT.

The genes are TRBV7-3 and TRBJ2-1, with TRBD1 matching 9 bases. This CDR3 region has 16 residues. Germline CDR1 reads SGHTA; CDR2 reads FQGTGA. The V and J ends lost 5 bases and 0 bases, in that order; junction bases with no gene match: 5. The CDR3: CASSRDRDSSYNEQFF. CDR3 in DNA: TGTGCCAGCAGCCGGGACAGGGACAGCTCCTACAATGAGCAGTTCTTC.

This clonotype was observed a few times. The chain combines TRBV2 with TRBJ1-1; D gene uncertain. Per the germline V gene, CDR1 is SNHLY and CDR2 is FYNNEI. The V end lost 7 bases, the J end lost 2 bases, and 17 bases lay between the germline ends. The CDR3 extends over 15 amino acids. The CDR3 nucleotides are TGTGCCAGCAAAAGATGGGCAAGTAAAAACACTGAAGCTTTCTTT. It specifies CASKRWASKNTEAFF.

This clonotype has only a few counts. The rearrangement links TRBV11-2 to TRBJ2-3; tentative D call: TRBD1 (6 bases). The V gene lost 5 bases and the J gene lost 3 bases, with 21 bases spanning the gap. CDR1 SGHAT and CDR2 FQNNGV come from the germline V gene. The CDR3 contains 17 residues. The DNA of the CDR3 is TGTGCCAGCAGCGGATTTTACAGGGAGAGAACGACAGATACGCAGTATTTT. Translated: CASSGFYRERTTDTQYF.

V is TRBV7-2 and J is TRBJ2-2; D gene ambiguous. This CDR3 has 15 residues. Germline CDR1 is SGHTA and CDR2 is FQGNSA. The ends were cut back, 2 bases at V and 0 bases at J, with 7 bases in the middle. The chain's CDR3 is CASSLSRTNTGELFF. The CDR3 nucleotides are TGTGCCAGCAGCTTATCCAGAACGAACACCGGGGAGCTGTTTTTT.

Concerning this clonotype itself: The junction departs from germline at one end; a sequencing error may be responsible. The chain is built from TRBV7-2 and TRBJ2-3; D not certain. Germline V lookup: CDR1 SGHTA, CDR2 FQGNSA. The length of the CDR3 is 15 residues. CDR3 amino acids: CASSYQATRTDAQYF. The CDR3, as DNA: TGTGCCAGCAGCTATCAGGCAACACGCACAGATGCGCAGTATTTT. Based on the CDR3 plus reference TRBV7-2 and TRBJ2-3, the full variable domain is GAGVSQSPSNKVTEKGKDVELRCDPISGHTALYWYRQSLGQGLEFLIYFQGNSAPDKSGLPSDRFSAERTGGSVSTLTIQRTQQEDSAVYLCASSYQATRTDAQYFGPGTRLTVL.